Below are 21 T cell receptor beta chains sequenced from a single sample in a study of cytomegalovirus exposure and HLA in healthy donors. The PCR had 60 Vbeta and 13 Jbeta primers. Only in-frame clones appear in the TCRdb table, and some are missing; sequencing was by immunoSEQ multiplex PCR. This sample has about 130,000 clones, with around four fifths found just once. Sequencing was performed on PBMCs. These receptors were collected from a woman in her 40s in good health and CMV-seropositive.

J is TRBJ1-1 and V is TRBV6-1; possible D gene TRBD1, 6 bases. Between the trimmed V and J ends, which lost 10 bases and 3 bases, there was a span of 12 bases. CDR3 length: 12 residues. CDR1 and CDR2 from the germline V gene are MNHNS and SASEGT. This CDR3 reads CANQGLDTEAFF. The CDR3 DNA reads as TGTGCCAACCAGGGGCTAGACACTGAAGCTTTCTTT.

The chain has TRBV7-9 and TRBJ2-7, with 7 bases fitting TRBD1. The germline gives CDR1 SEHNR, CDR2 FQNEAQ (reference sequence). With 4 bases clipped from V and 0 bases from J, the junction kept 18 bases outside the gene matches. The CDR3 is 19 amino acids. The DNA of the CDR3 is TGTGCCAGCAGCTGGACCGGACAGGCCTTTAAAGCTTCCTCCTACGAGCAGTACTTC. This codes for CASSWTGQAFKASSYEQYF.

This chain links TRBV7-3 with TRBJ1-2; D is undetermined. V was clipped by 0 bases and J by 6 bases, with 8 bases between them. The germline V gene encodes CDR1 SGHTA and CDR2 FQGTGA. CDR3 size: 13 residues. The CDR3, as DNA: TGTGCCAGCAGCTTAACGTTGGCAGATGGCTACACCTTC. Encoded protein: CASSLTLADGYTF.

The chain recombines TRBV6-5 with TRBJ1-6; D is possibly TRBD1 (6 bases). The CDR3 consists of 14 residues. V was cut by 5 bases and J by 1 base, with 6 bases left in between. Looked up from germline, CDR1 is MNHEY and CDR2 is SVGAGI. DNA for the CDR3: TGTGCCAGCAGTACAGGGTCCTATAATTCACCCCTCCACTTT. Protein product: CASSTGSYNSPLHF.

This clone came up a few times. The chain links TRBV30 to TRBJ2-7, with 8 bases aligning to TRBD1. The V and J ends lost 3 bases and 6 bases, in that order; junction bases with no gene match: 4. The CDR3 loop spans 12 amino acids. From germline, CDR1 is GTSNPN and CDR2 SVGIG (reference sequence). This chain's CDR3 is CAWSITGGEQYF. CDR3 nucleotide sequence: TGTGCCTGGAGCATCACAGGGGGCGAGCAGTACTTC. The full variable domain, its missing parts supplied by reference TRBV30 and TRBJ2-7, is SQTIHQWPATLVQPVGSPLSLECTVEGTSNPNLYWYRQAAGRGLQLLFYSVGIGQISSEVPQNLSASRPQDRQFILSSKKLLLSDSGFYLCAWSITGGEQYFGPGTRLTVT.

The chain couples TRBV28 to TRBJ2-6, with 9 bases lining up with TRBD1. CDR3 length: 15 amino acids. Trimming removed 7 bases from V and 8 bases from J; junction bases left unmatched: 9. Looked up from germline, CDR1 is MDHEN and CDR2 is SYDVKM. The CDR3 sequence: CASNRPGQGPNVLTF. The CDR3 region has the DNA TGTGCCAGCAATCGGCCGGGACAGGGCCCCAACGTCCTGACTTTC.

This chain links TRBV7-9 with TRBJ2-3; 10 bases fit TRBD2. The V gene end was trimmed by 6 bases and the J gene end by 5 bases; junction bases not matched to a gene: 2. The CDR3 runs 13 residues. Germline CDR1 reads SEHNR; CDR2 reads FQNEAQ (reference sequence). CDR3 coding DNA: TGTGCCAGCAGGGTAGCGGGGGGAGATACGCAGTATTTT. This gives the protein CASRVAGGDTQYF. Using reference TRBV7-9 and TRBJ2-3 for the parts outside the CDR3, the full variable domain is DTGVSQNPRHKITKRGQNVTFRCDPISEHNRLYWYRQTLGQGPEFLTYFQNEAQLEKSRLLSDRFSAERPKGSFSTLEIQRTEQGDSAMYLCASRVAGGDTQYFGPGTRLTVL.

The chain is built from TRBV28 and TRBJ1-2, with D hard to call. V lost 3 bases to trimming and J lost 3 bases, with 8 bases between them. The germline CDR1 and CDR2 sequences are MDHEN and SYDVKM. The CDR3 totals 13 residues. The CDR3 spells CASSFSVHYGYTF. CDR3 DNA sequence: TGTGCCAGCAGTTTTTCGGTTCACTATGGCTACACCTTC.

The chain uses TRBV5-1 and TRBJ1-1; D is undetermined. V was pared by 1 base and J by 1 base, with 14 bases between. The length of the CDR3 is 16 residues. Germline assignment: CDR1 SGHRS and CDR2 YFSETQ. CDR3 nucleotides: TGCGCCAGCAGCTTGTCGTCCAGCCACAGGAACACTGAAGCTTTCTTT. Its protein is CASSLSSSHRNTEAFF. Using reference TRBV5-1 and TRBJ1-1 for the parts outside the CDR3, the full variable domain is KAGVTQTPRYLIKTRGQQVTLSCSPISGHRSVSWYQQTPGQGLQFLFEYFSETQRNKGNFPGRFSGRQFSNSRSEMNVSTLELGDSALYLCASSLSSSHRNTEAFFGQGTRLTVV.

The chain is built from TRBV9 and TRBJ1-1; no definite D call. This CDR3 has 11 residues. Germline V CDR1 and CDR2: SGDLS, YYNGEE. Between the trimmed V and J ends, which lost 3 bases and 7 bases, there was a span of 7 bases. This CDR3 reads CASSAGSEAFF. The CDR3 bases are TGTGCCAGCAGCGCTGGCAGTGAAGCTTTCTTT.

On this clone: One end of the junction does not line up with germline, which may come from a read error. Different DNA sequences within this sample yield the same CDR3. V is TRBV28 and J is TRBJ1-6; no firm D call. Germline values: CDR1 MDHEN, CDR2 SYDVKM. The CDR3 totals 13 residues. The CDR3 sequence is CASRPQHNSPLHF. In DNA form, the CDR3 reads TGTGCCAGCCGACCACAGCACAATTCACCCCTCCATTTT. Drawing the rest from reference TRBV28 and TRBJ1-6, the complete variable domain is DVKVTQSSRYLVKRTGEKVFLECVQDMDHENMFWYRQDPGLGLRLIYFSYDVKMKEKGDIPEGYSVSREKKERFSLILESASTNQTSMYLCASRPQHNSPLHFGNGTRLTVT.

The chain is built from TRBV30 and TRBJ1-2, with 8 bases lining up with TRBD1. The V gene's germline CDR1 is GTSNPN and CDR2 SVGIG (reference sequence). This CDR3 has 15 residues. V trimming: 4 bases; J trimming: 6 bases; junction bases outside the gene matches: 13. The CDR3 sequence: CAWTILRSQGDGYTF. CDR3 DNA: TGTGCCTGGACTATCCTCAGGTCACAGGGGGATGGCTACACCTTC.

The chain uses TRBV6-6 and TRBJ2-1; 9 bases are shared with TRBD2. Per the germline V gene, CDR1 is MNHNY and CDR2 is SVGAGI (reference sequence). This CDR3 contains 15 residues. The ends lost 2 bases at V and 7 bases at J; junction bases unmatched: 6. CDR3 in amino acids: CASSYLAGGQNEQFF. The CDR3 DNA sequence: TGTGCCAGCAGTTACCTCGCGGGAGGGCAGAATGAGCAGTTCTTC.

The V call is TRBV7-6, the J call TRBJ1-2; TRBD1 is a possible D gene (6 bases). This CDR3 contains 12 residues. Trimming stripped 5 bases from V and 8 bases from J, with 12 bases between. CDR1 and CDR2 from the germline V gene are SGHVS and FNYEAQ. The DNA of the CDR3 is TGTGCCAGCAGCGCCAAGGGGGAAGGCTACACCTTC. Translated, it gives CASSAKGEGYTF.

The rearrangement links TRBV2 to TRBJ1-1; 7 nucleotides align to TRBD1. The length of the CDR3 is 13 residues. Germline CDR1 is SNHLY and CDR2 is FYNNEI. With V trimmed by 4 bases and J by 3 bases, 2 bases remained unmatched. The DNA of the CDR3 is TGTGCCAGCAGTGGAGGGGGCTACACTGAAGCTTTCTTT. Protein sequence: CASSGGGYTEAFF.

This chain joins TRBV4-3 and TRBJ2-6; D unclear. Trimming took off 0 bases at V and 4 bases at J, with 13 bases between the two ends. Germline values: CDR1 LGHNA, CDR2 YSLEER. The CDR3 sequence is 17 residues long. Written as DNA, the CDR3 is TGCGCCAGCAGCCAAGAGCGGCCCACCTGGGGGGCCAACGTCCTGACTTTC. Translating it yields CASSQERPTWGANVLTF.

The chain has TRBV29-1 and TRBJ2-4; the D gene is possibly TRBD1 (5 bases). The CDR3 has 15 residues. Trimming removed 4 bases from V and 0 bases from J, with 13 bases in between. CDR1 and CDR2 from the germline V gene are SQVTM and ANQGSEA. In DNA, the CDR3 is TGCAGCGTTGTTCAGGGCACTTTAGCCAAAAACATTCAGTACTTC. Translated: CSVVQGTLAKNIQYF.

The chain recombines TRBV4-2 with TRBJ1-4; 12 bases are shared with TRBD1. Germline CDR1 reads LGHNA; CDR2 reads YNFKEQ. V lost 0 bases and J lost 10; bases outside the gene matches: 12. The CDR3 is made up of 18 amino acids. In DNA form, the CDR3 reads TGTGCCAGCAGCCAAGATATGGGACAGGGGGCATTTGCAGGAAAACTGTTTTTT. Translation gives CASSQDMGQGAFAGKLFF.

This clone was recorded once. This rearrangement joins TRBV19 to TRBJ2-1; 7 nucleotides agree with TRBD1. The CDR3 runs 16 residues. V lost 5 bases to trimming and J lost 5 bases; unmatched junction nucleotides: 12. Germline loops: CDR1 LNHDA, CDR2 SQIVND (reference sequence). The CDR3 here is CASSSTTGVVNNEQFF. The CDR3 bases are TGTGCCAGTAGTTCCACCACAGGGGTAGTCAACAATGAGCAGTTCTTC.

The chain is built from TRBV5-4 and TRBJ1-3; the match to TRBD1 covers 8 bases. This CDR3 contains 15 residues. Unmatched junction bases numbered 3, after V lost 4 bases and J lost 0 bases. The germline V gene has CDR1 SGHNT and CDR2 YYREEE (reference sequence). The CDR3 loop reads CASSNGQGSGNTIYF. CDR3 DNA: TGTGCCAGCAGCAATGGACAGGGCTCTGGAAACACCATATATTTT.

V gene TRBV19 combines with J gene TRBJ1-1; D is undetermined. The CDR3 extends over 15 amino acids. Per the germline V gene, CDR1 is LNHDA and CDR2 is SQIVND (reference sequence). Trimming removed 1 base from V and 1 base from J, with 10 bases in between. The CDR3 sequence is CASSIVAAQNTEAFF. In DNA form, the CDR3 reads TGTGCCAGTAGTATAGTAGCAGCCCAGAACACTGAAGCTTTCTTT. Full variable domain (remainder filled in from reference TRBV19 and TRBJ1-1): DGGITQSPKYLFRKEGQNVTLSCEQNLNHDAMYWYRQDPGQGLRLIYYSQIVNDFQKGDIAEGYSVSREKKESFPLTVTSAQKNPTAFYLCASSIVAAQNTEAFFGQGTRLTVV.